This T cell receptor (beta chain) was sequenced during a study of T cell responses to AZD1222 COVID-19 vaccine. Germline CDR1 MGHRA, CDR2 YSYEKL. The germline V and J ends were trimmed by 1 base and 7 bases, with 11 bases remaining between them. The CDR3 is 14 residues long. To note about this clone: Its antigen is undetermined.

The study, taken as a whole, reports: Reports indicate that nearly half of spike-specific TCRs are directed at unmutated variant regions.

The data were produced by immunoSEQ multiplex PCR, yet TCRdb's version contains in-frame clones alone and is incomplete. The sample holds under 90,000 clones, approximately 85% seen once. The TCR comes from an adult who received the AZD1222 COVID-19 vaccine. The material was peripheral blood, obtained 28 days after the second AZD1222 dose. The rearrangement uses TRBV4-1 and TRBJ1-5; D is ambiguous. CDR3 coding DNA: TGCGCCAGCAGCCAAGCCTCTGGTGGCCAGCCCCAGCATTTT. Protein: CASSQASGGQPQHF.